This T cell receptor beta chain derives from a study of cytomegalovirus exposure and HLA in healthy donors. Points from the study as a whole: According to a later analysis, donors in an Asian-associated ancestry cluster reportedly had fewer N-insertions than the approximately 620-donor mean.

On this clone itself: The target antigen is unknown.

This PCR relied on a set of 60 Vbeta primers and 13 Jbeta primers. The assay was immunoSEQ multiplex PCR, and TCRdb's table has in-frame clones only and misses some. The data hold about 160,000 clones, with roughly four fifths observed a single time. The source of this sequence is a male donor in good health and CMV-seropositive. Input material: PBMCs.

The CDR3 sequence is CASSVQDRSQEKLFF. CDR3 nucleotides: TGTGCCAGCAGCGTCCAGGACAGGTCCCAAGAAAAACTGTTTTTT. V gene TRBV9 combines with J gene TRBJ1-4, with 7 positions matching TRBD1. This CDR3 is built from 15 residues. With V trimmed by 2 bases and J by 8 bases, 9 bases remained unmatched. Per the germline V gene, CDR1 is SGDLS and CDR2 is YYNGEE.